This T cell receptor (beta chain) was recovered during a study of Ad26.COV2.S vaccination and SARS-CoV-2 variants. Study results and limitations: Vaccinees and placebo recipients showed similar non-spike TCR breadth. It was vaccine recipients, not placebo recipients, who had the higher spike-specific TCR breadth. The authors reported substantial breadth in spike-specific CD8+ and CD4+ T cell responses after vaccination.

Generated by immunoSEQ multiplex PCR, the TCRdb table keeps only in-frame clones and is missing some. The sample includes over 90,000 clones, over 60% of them seen just once. Germline CDR1 MDHEN, CDR2 SYDVKM. V was shortened by 3 bases and J by 6 bases, with 5 bases between the two germline ends. CDR3 size: 11 residues. As concerns this clone: Its antigen is undetermined.

The chain has TRBV28 and TRBJ2-5, with no clear D. The specimen comprised peripheral blood, sampled after recovery from COVID-19. The sequence was collected from a human donor who had recovered from COVID-19. The DNA of the CDR3 is TGTGCCAGCAGTTTGTTGCAGACCCAGTACTTC. It specifies CASSLLQTQYF.